This entry is about one T cell receptor beta chain. Its antigen remains unknown. This specimen comes from a study of a mutant IDH1 vaccine in newly diagnosed glioma. Study-wide background: Most had both radiotherapy and temozolomide beforehand; others had only one.

TCRdb's copy holds only in-frame clones and misses some; the assay was immunoSEQ multiplex PCR. The sample holds approximately 45,000 clones, approximately 90% seen once. Documented time point: week 35, safety follow-up. Doses of 300 ug of mutant IDH1 20-mer peptide were given with topical imiquimod. Patients in the study were vaccinated eight times, receiving shots in weeks 1, 3, 5, 7, 11, 15, 19 and 23. Donors harbored newly found WHO grade 3 or 4 IDH1-mutant, ATRX-lost astrocytomas. The CDR3 totals 16 residues. The junction had 12 bases not matched to a gene; V was cut back by 6 bases and J by 7 bases. Per germline, CDR1 MNHEY and CDR2 SMNVEV (reference sequence).

The chain is built from TRBV27 and TRBJ2-2, with TRBD2 matching over 9 bases. The input for sequencing was PBMCs, taken from a glioma patient whose treatment included an IDH1 peptide vaccine. This receptor was identified in a woman aged 40-49 years with glioma. CDR3 amino acids: CASSQGAGGIVGELFF. CDR3 DNA sequence: TGTGCCAGCAGCCAAGGGGCGGGAGGGATCGTCGGGGAGCTGTTTTTT.